The rows below give T cell receptor beta chains drawn from one sample of a study of cytomegalovirus exposure and HLA in healthy donors. The method was immunoSEQ multiplex PCR; TCRdb's version includes in-frame clones alone and lacks a portion of them. The sample carries some 70,000 clones, roughly 76% recorded once. The source material was PBMCs. These receptors were obtained from a man between 18 and 29 years old in good health and CMV-seronegative. CDR3s include the opening cysteine and the closing phenylalanine or tryptophan. A D gene is named only where the DNA matches it firmly. The size entry is marked missing in some rows and otherwise reads once, few, many or a size class.

DNA | CDR3 | D | J | size | V
TGTGCCAGCAGTATCAGACAGGTTGTAAACACCATATATTTT | CASSIRQVVNTIYF | . | TRBJ1-3 | few | TRBV2
TGTGCCATCAGTCCGGGACAGGACACAGATACGCAGTATTTT | CAISPGQDTDTQYF | TRBD1 | TRBJ2-3 | . | TRBV10-3
TGTGCCAGCAGTGAACTGGAGAGGAGCAATCAGCCCCAGCATTTT | CASSELERSNQPQHF | . | TRBJ1-5 | . | TRBV6-1
TGCGCCAGTGCGGAGGCCCTGGCCAAAAACATTCAGTACTTC | CASAEALAKNIQYF | . | TRBJ2-4 | . | TRBV5-1
TGTGCCAGCAGTGACCAAGGACAGGGAGGCCAAGAGACCCAGTACTTC | CASSDQGQGGQETQYF | TRBD1 | TRBJ2-5 | . | TRBV6-1
TGTGCCAGTCGGGACAGGGGTGATGGCTACACCTTC | CASRDRGDGYTF | TRBD1 | TRBJ1-2 | . | TRBV19
TGCGCCAGCAGCCAAGATCAACCGGGGGGGCCAGATACGCAGTATTTT | CASSQDQPGGPDTQYF | TRBD2 | TRBJ2-3 | . | TRBV4-3
TGTGCCAGCATCCCGGTCAGCGGGGGGGTCCAAGAGACCCAGTACTTC | CASIPVSGGVQETQYF | TRBD2 | TRBJ2-5 | . | TRBV9
TGTGCCATCAGTGCGGGACAGGTTAATTCACCCCTCCACTTT | CAISAGQVNSPLHF | TRBD1 | TRBJ1-6 | . | TRBV10-3
TGCGCCAGCAGCCGGGACAGCGCAGATACGCAGTATTTT | CASSRDSADTQYF | TRBD1 | TRBJ2-3 | . | TRBV10-1
TGTGCCAGCAGCGTAGCTGGGGACACCGCCTACAATGAGCAGTTCTTC | CASSVAGDTAYNEQFF | . | TRBJ2-1 | . | TRBV9
TGTGCCTGGAGTGTCCGTGGGCTGAGCTCCTACAATGAGCAGTTCTTC | CAWSVRGLSSYNEQFF | . | TRBJ2-1 | . | TRBV30
TGTGCCAGTAGAGATCGTATAGCGAGAAGCTCCTACAATGAGCAGTTCTTC | CASRDRIARSSYNEQFF | . | TRBJ2-1 | . | TRBV19
TGTGCCAGCAATACCGACAGGGGGCCTTATGGCTACACCTTC | CASNTDRGPYGYTF | TRBD1 | TRBJ1-2 | . | TRBV4-2
TGTGCCAGCAGTGAAGACACTAGCGGGGGGGCGGTAGCAGATACGCAGTATTTT | CASSEDTSGGAVADTQYF | TRBD2 | TRBJ2-3 | once | TRBV6-1
TGTGCCAGCAGCCCCGGGACATCCCCCCATGGCTACACCTTC | CASSPGTSPHGYTF | . | TRBJ1-2 | . | TRBV28
TGTGCCAGCAGCTCTGGCAGAGGGGGGGCGGGTGAGACCCAGTACTTC | CASSSGRGGAGETQYF | . | TRBJ2-5 | . | TRBV5-6
TGTGCCAGCAGCTTAGATCGGAGATCAGCGATCCGTGAGACCCAGTACTTC | CASSLDRRSAIRETQYF | . | TRBJ2-5 | once | TRBV11-2
TGTGCCAGTAGTCCGAGACAGGGAGAGGGGTGGAAGACCCAGTACTTC | CASSPRQGEGWKTQYF | TRBD1 | TRBJ2-5 | . | TRBV19
TGTGCCAGCAGTTTAAACCAGGGAGGATTCACCTTC | CASSLNQGGFTF | . | TRBJ1-2 | . | TRBV28
TGTGCCAGCAGCCAAGTTGAGTCAGGGGGAAACACCATATATTTT | CASSQVESGGNTIYF | . | TRBJ1-3 | . | TRBV4-2
TGTGCCAGCAACAGGGGGCCGGCCGGGGAGCTGTTTTTT | CASNRGPAGELFF | TRBD1 | TRBJ2-2 | . | TRBV6-5
TGTGCCAGCAGCGTAACAGGGGGACGTTACGAGCAGTACTTC | CASSVTGGRYEQYF | TRBD1 | TRBJ2-7 | . | TRBV9
TGCGCCAGCAGCGGTCGACGCCGAGAGGGTACGAACACCGGGGAGCTGTTTTTT | CASSGRRREGTNTGELFF | . | TRBJ2-2 | . | TRBV5-1
TGTGCCAGCACAGGAAACTATGGCTACACCTTC | CASTGNYGYTF | . | TRBJ1-2 | once | TRBV28
TGCGCCAGCAGCTTGGGAACCTGGACTAGCGCCCAAGAGACCCAGTACTTC | CASSLGTWTSAQETQYF | TRBD2 | TRBJ2-5 | . | TRBV5-1
TGTGCCAGCAGCTCAAGAGGACAGGTTCCCACTGAAGCTTTCTTT | CASSSRGQVPTEAFF | TRBD1 | TRBJ1-1 | . | TRBV9
TGTGCCAGCAGTTCCGGGGGGGCCGCGGGTACGGAGCAGTTCTTC | CASSSGGAAGTEQFF | TRBD2 | TRBJ2-1 | . | TRBV27
TGTGCCAGCAGTGTAACACTAACCAAGTACGAGCAGTACTTC | CASSVTLTKYEQYF | . | TRBJ2-7 | . | TRBV28
TGCGCCAGCAGCCAAGGGGTGGCCGGGGAAAAACTGTTTTTT | CASSQGVAGEKLFF | . | TRBJ1-4 | . | TRBV4-1
TGTGCCAGCAGCCGGGACAGGAGCACCGGGGAGCTGTTTTTT | CASSRDRSTGELFF | TRBD1 | TRBJ2-2 | . | TRBV6-5
TGTGCCAGCAGCTTAGCGCTGGGAGGGCACAGTGGCTACACCTTC | CASSLALGGHSGYTF | . | TRBJ1-2 | . | TRBV7-9
TGTGCCAGCAGGATTGTGGGAAAGGGGGAGACCCAGTACTTC | CASRIVGKGETQYF | . | TRBJ2-5 | . | TRBV6-1
TGTGCCAGCAGCCCTCGGTGCGGCAGGGGCATGGACACTGAAGCTTTCTTT | CASSPRCGRGMDTEAFF | . | TRBJ1-1 | once | TRBV21-1
TGTGCCAGCAGCTCCTCCTCGGGGGCGGGGGGGTACAATGAGCAGTTCTTC | CASSSSSGAGGYNEQFF | TRBD2 | TRBJ2-1 | . | TRBV7-2
TGCGCCAGCAGCATAACGACTAGAAGTGGCACCGGGGAGCTGTTTTTT | CASSITTRSGTGELFF | . | TRBJ2-2 | . | TRBV5-1
TGTGCCAGCAGCGTAGCTACCCCTAGCGGGGGGCGGTTCCACACAGATACGCAGTATTTT | CASSVATPSGGRFHTDTQYF | TRBD2 | TRBJ2-3 | . | TRBV9
TGTGCCAGCAGTCGAGACAGGACTAATTCACCCCTCCACTTT | CASSRDRTNSPLHF | . | TRBJ1-6 | few | TRBV28
TGTGCCAGCAGTTACGAGGGCAGGGAGGGTCTCGAGCAGTACTTC | CASSYEGREGLEQYF | TRBD2 | TRBJ2-7 | few | TRBV6-6
TGTGCCAGCAGTCCCGGGACTAGCGGGCACAATGAGCAGTTCTTC | CASSPGTSGHNEQFF | TRBD2 | TRBJ2-1 | . | TRBV27
TGTGCCAGCGGCCCGGGACTAGCGGGGGGCAATGAGCAGTTCTTC | CASGPGLAGGNEQFF | TRBD2 | TRBJ2-1 | few | TRBV2
TGCGCCAGCAGCCAACAACAGGGGGCCGGTCAGCCCCAGCATTTT | CASSQQQGAGQPQHF | TRBD1 | TRBJ1-5 | . | TRBV4-3
TGTGCCAGCAGCTCTCCGGGACTAGCGGGCAATGAGCAGTTCTTC | CASSSPGLAGNEQFF | TRBD2 | TRBJ2-1 | . | TRBV13
TGTGCCAGCAGTGGGGGGGTTCTACTCTCTGGAAACACCATATATTTT | CASSGGVLLSGNTIYF | . | TRBJ1-3 | . | TRBV2
TGTGCCAGCAGCACCCGTCCTAGCGGGGATGACACAGATACGCAGTATTTT | CASSTRPSGDDTDTQYF | TRBD2 | TRBJ2-3 | few | TRBV11-2
TGCGCCAGCAGCTTGGACAGGGGGCAGCCCCAGCATTTT | CASSLDRGQPQHF | TRBD1 | TRBJ1-5 | . | TRBV5-1
TGTGCCAGCAGTTTATACAGGAAGGGTCAGCCCCAGCATTTT | CASSLYRKGQPQHF | . | TRBJ1-5 | . | TRBV27
TGCGCCAGCAGCTTGGAAATGACAGCGAAGTATGGCTACACCTTC | CASSLEMTAKYGYTF | . | TRBJ1-2 | . | TRBV5-1
TGTGCCTGGAGCGGGGGGACAGGGAGACCCACTGAAGCTTTCTTT | CAWSGGTGRPTEAFF | TRBD1 | TRBJ1-1 | . | TRBV30
TGTGCCATCAGTGAGCGGGGAGAGACCCAGTACTTC | CAISERGETQYF | . | TRBJ2-5 | . | TRBV10-3
TGTGCCAGCAGGGTCACTTTTAGCTCCTATAATTCACCCCTCCACTTT | CASRVTFSSYNSPLHF | . | TRBJ1-6 | few | TRBV2
TGTGCCAGCCGTCGAGGGGGGGCCCTTGATGAGCAGTTCTTC | CASRRGGALDEQFF | . | TRBJ2-1 | . | TRBV6-4
TGTGCCAGCTCACCCGCCGGGACTGAATATGGCTACACCTTC | CASSPAGTEYGYTF | . | TRBJ1-2 | . | TRBV18
TGTGCCAGCAGCGCCCGTCCAGGGCCAGATACGCAGTATTTT | CASSARPGPDTQYF | . | TRBJ2-3 | . | TRBV9